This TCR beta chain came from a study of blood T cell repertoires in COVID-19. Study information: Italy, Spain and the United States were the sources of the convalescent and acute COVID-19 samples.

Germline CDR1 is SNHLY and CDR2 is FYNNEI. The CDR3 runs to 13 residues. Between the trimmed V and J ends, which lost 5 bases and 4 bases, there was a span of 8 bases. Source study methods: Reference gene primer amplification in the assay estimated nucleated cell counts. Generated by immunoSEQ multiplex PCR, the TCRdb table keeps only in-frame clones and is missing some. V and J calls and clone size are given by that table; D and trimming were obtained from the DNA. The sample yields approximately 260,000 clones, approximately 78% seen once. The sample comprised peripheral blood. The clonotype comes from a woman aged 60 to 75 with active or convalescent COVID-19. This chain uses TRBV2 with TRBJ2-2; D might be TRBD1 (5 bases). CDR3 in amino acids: CASSLTGTGELFF. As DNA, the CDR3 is TGTGCCAGCAGTCTAACAGGCACCGGGGAGCTGTTTTTT. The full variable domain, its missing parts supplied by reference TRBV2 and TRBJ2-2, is EPEVTQTPSHQVTQMGQEVILRCVPISNHLYFYWYRQILGQKVEFLVSFYNNEISEKSEIFDDQFSVERPDGSNFTLKIRSTKLEDSAMYFCASSLTGTGELFFGEGSRLTVL.